This TCR beta chain was identified during a study of shared clonotypes between healthy human individuals. Generated by immunoSEQ multiplex PCR, the TCRdb table keeps only in-frame clones and is missing some. This table has under 1,100,000 clones, 70% to 80% appearing once. The ends were cut back, 3 bases at V and 2 bases at J, with 12 bases in the middle. Germline CDR1 MNHEY, CDR2 SVGAGI. The CDR3 has 15 residues. The chain is built from TRBV6-5 and TRBJ2-3, with no clear D. Sequencing was carried out using memory CD4+ T cells from PBMCs. Subset here: CD45RA-negative fraction. This TCR came from a man aged 18 to 30 in good health. Some clones in this sample may be carry-over from other donors' samples. CDR3 protein: CASSYGQLYTDTQYF. In DNA form, the CDR3 reads TGTGCCAGCAGTTATGGGCAGCTCTACACAGATACGCAGTATTTT.